These T cell receptor beta chains were read from a single sample in a study of blood T cell repertoires in COVID-19. Data came from immunoSEQ multiplex PCR; TCRdb stores just in-frame clones and leaves some out. This sample has 51,000 or so clones; around 92% occur once, and the top ten carry 9%. Sequences were obtained from peripheral blood. All receptors derive from a man older than 75 with active or convalescent COVID-19. Each CDR3 is given without its conserved first and last residue. The order of the fields is clone size, D gene, J gene, V gene, CDR3 protein. A D gene is named only where the DNA matches it firmly. Expanded clones get a size class; other rows say once, few or many, or leave the size out.

clone_size: NA
d_call: NA
j_call: TRBJ2-1
v_call: TRBV24-1
cdr3_aa: ATSARAYNEQF

clone_size: NA
d_call: TRBD2
j_call: TRBJ2-5
v_call: TRBV3-1/TRBV3-2
cdr3_aa: ASSHGGERETQY

clone_size: NA
d_call: NA
j_call: TRBJ2-7
v_call: TRBV6-5
cdr3_aa: ASSPEVYEQY

clone_size: NA
d_call: TRBD1
j_call: TRBJ1-2
v_call: TRBV18
cdr3_aa: ASSPRDRANYGYT

clone_size: NA
d_call: NA
j_call: TRBJ2-1
v_call: TRBV5-4
cdr3_aa: ASSFDRREQF

clone_size: once
d_call: NA
j_call: TRBJ2-3
v_call: TRBV18
cdr3_aa: ASLRDWSTDTQY

clone_size: NA
d_call: NA
j_call: TRBJ1-5
v_call: TRBV28
cdr3_aa: ASSAPGQPQH

clone_size: NA
d_call: NA
j_call: TRBJ1-3
v_call: TRBV27
cdr3_aa: ASSLYSSGNTIY

clone_size: NA
d_call: NA
j_call: TRBJ1-5
v_call: TRBV19
cdr3_aa: ASSRATRGVYAGTSPNSNQPQH

clone_size: NA
d_call: TRBD1
j_call: TRBJ2-2
v_call: TRBV6-5
cdr3_aa: ASSYNGQGNTGELF

clone_size: NA
d_call: TRBD1
j_call: TRBJ1-5
v_call: TRBV2
cdr3_aa: ASSGQGLSNQPQH

clone_size: NA
d_call: NA
j_call: TRBJ2-3
v_call: TRBV30
cdr3_aa: AGDWEQTDTQY

clone_size: NA
d_call: TRBD1
j_call: TRBJ2-7
v_call: TRBV19
cdr3_aa: ASSGQGPEQY

clone_size: NA
d_call: TRBD1
j_call: TRBJ1-2
v_call: TRBV4-1
cdr3_aa: ASSQSLTGDGYGYT

clone_size: NA
d_call: TRBD1
j_call: TRBJ1-6
v_call: TRBV19
cdr3_aa: ASSLRDRGDSPLH

clone_size: NA
d_call: TRBD2
j_call: TRBJ2-5
v_call: TRBV19
cdr3_aa: ASRRLAGDAGETQY

clone_size: NA
d_call: NA
j_call: TRBJ1-2
v_call: TRBV15
cdr3_aa: ATARTFLTDGYT

clone_size: NA
d_call: NA
j_call: TRBJ1-5
v_call: TRBV19
cdr3_aa: ASTGYSNQPQH

clone_size: few
d_call: TRBD1
j_call: TRBJ1-5
v_call: TRBV2
cdr3_aa: ASRSGTGGDQPQH

clone_size: NA
d_call: NA
j_call: TRBJ1-5
v_call: TRBV2
cdr3_aa: ASSVSSIQQPQH

clone_size: NA
d_call: NA
j_call: TRBJ1-1
v_call: TRBV6-2/TRBV6-3
cdr3_aa: ASSYSGGEGTEAF

clone_size: NA
d_call: TRBD1
j_call: TRBJ1-1
v_call: TRBV10-2
cdr3_aa: ASSATGDYTEAF

clone_size: NA
d_call: TRBD1
j_call: TRBJ2-7
v_call: TRBV27
cdr3_aa: ASSRQGGPNSYEQY

clone_size: NA
d_call: TRBD2
j_call: TRBJ2-5
v_call: TRBV7-2
cdr3_aa: ASSRGLAGAETQY

clone_size: NA
d_call: NA
j_call: TRBJ1-1
v_call: TRBV14
cdr3_aa: ASSQDRAWGVGWNTEAF

clone_size: NA
d_call: NA
j_call: TRBJ1-3
v_call: TRBV12-3/TRBV12-4
cdr3_aa: ASNLYSGNTIY

clone_size: NA
d_call: TRBD1
j_call: TRBJ2-5
v_call: TRBV5-8
cdr3_aa: ASSLGLGGTGSTYQETQY

clone_size: NA
d_call: TRBD2
j_call: TRBJ2-7
v_call: TRBV19
cdr3_aa: ASAPRELAGGSYEQY

clone_size: once
d_call: NA
j_call: TRBJ1-1
v_call: TRBV3-1/TRBV3-2
cdr3_aa: ASSQHGASRPEAF

clone_size: NA
d_call: NA
j_call: TRBJ2-7
v_call: TRBV7-2
cdr3_aa: ASSLSGRTYEQY

clone_size: NA
d_call: NA
j_call: TRBJ2-1
v_call: TRBV27
cdr3_aa: ASSLQGLGYNEQF

clone_size: NA
d_call: NA
j_call: TRBJ2-5
v_call: TRBV30
cdr3_aa: AWSPGFWRGPMQETQY

clone_size: once
d_call: NA
j_call: TRBJ1-1
v_call: TRBV10-3
cdr3_aa: AISAQYTEAF

clone_size: NA
d_call: TRBD2
j_call: TRBJ2-1
v_call: TRBV7-2
cdr3_aa: ASSFISGGSYNEQF

clone_size: NA
d_call: NA
j_call: TRBJ1-2
v_call: TRBV27
cdr3_aa: ASSLQGSYGYT

clone_size: once
d_call: TRBD1
j_call: TRBJ1-1
v_call: TRBV5-6
cdr3_aa: ASSLVGTGLGAF

clone_size: NA
d_call: NA
j_call: TRBJ2-7
v_call: TRBV7-8
cdr3_aa: ASSPRPAGGYEQY

clone_size: NA
d_call: NA
j_call: TRBJ2-2
v_call: TRBV2
cdr3_aa: ASNSDTGELF

clone_size: NA
d_call: NA
j_call: TRBJ2-2
v_call: TRBV7-9
cdr3_aa: ASSLETTVRELF

clone_size: NA
d_call: TRBD1
j_call: TRBJ2-5
v_call: TRBV7-6
cdr3_aa: ASSATGTEQETQY

clone_size: NA
d_call: NA
j_call: TRBJ2-7
v_call: TRBV21-1
cdr3_aa: ASSHRRGPGISYEQY

clone_size: NA
d_call: TRBD2
j_call: TRBJ2-4
v_call: TRBV2
cdr3_aa: ASSTQREAQGIQY

clone_size: NA
d_call: TRBD2
j_call: TRBJ2-5
v_call: TRBV5-1
cdr3_aa: ASSLDRGGARQETQY